A single sample is the source of the 15 T cell receptor beta chains below, sequenced in a study of T-cell memory formation after mild COVID-19. In TCRdb, the 5' RACE reads were re-called with MiXCR into one record per CDR3 protein. The profile covers around 340,000 distinct CDR3 sequences, with roughly 13% appearing a single time and 20% to 25% taken by the ten largest. Sequenced input: PBMCs or a T cell subset sorted from them (not recorded which). These TCRs come from a man younger than 30 who had mild COVID-19 (a few samples of this study predate the infection). Cell type and time point are not known.

This clonotype was counted ten times or more. The chain uses TRBV4-3 and TRBJ2-7, with D hard to call. The CDR3 consists of 16 residues. Germline CDR1 and CDR2: LGHNA and YSLEER. Trimming cost V 0 bases and J 0 bases, with 12 bases left between them. CDR3: CASSQDPAPNSYEQYF. The CDR3, as DNA: TGCGCCAGCAGCCAAGATCCCGCGCCGAACTCCTACGAGCAGTACTTC.

This clonotype was seen more than once but under ten times. V gene TRBV21-1 combines with J gene TRBJ1-2. TRBV21-1 is designated a pseudogene. The CDR3 length is 11 residues. CDR3 loop: CASEQGYGYTF. CDR3 bases: TGTGCCAGCGAACAAGGGTATGGCTACACCTTC.

This clonotype was seen a handful of times. J is TRBJ1-5 and V is TRBV29-1, with no clear D. CDR1 is SQVTM, CDR2 ANQGSEA, per germline. The CDR3 is 13 residues long. The V end was cut by 4 bases, the J end by 2 bases, with 9 bases between. In DNA, the CDR3 is TGCAGCGTTGCAGTTGAGGGCAATCAGCCCCAGCATTTT. This translates into CSVAVEGNQPQHF. Filled out from reference TRBV29-1 and TRBJ1-5, the complete variable domain reads SAVISQKPSRDICQRGTSLTIQCQVDSQVTMMFWYRQQPGQSLTLIATANQGSEATYESGFVIDKFPISRPNLTFSTLTVSNMSPEDSSIYLCSVAVEGNQPQHFGDGTRLSIL.

This clonotype was seen repeatedly, ten times or more. This sequence joins TRBV3-1 and TRBJ2-5; D gene unclear. Germline V gene sequence: CDR1 LGHDT, CDR2 YNNKEL (reference sequence). V lost 0 bases and J lost 5, with 10 bases in between. The CDR3 runs to 14 residues. The CDR3 coding sequence is TGTGCCAGCAGCCAAGATCCAGCGAGTGAGACCCAGTACTTC. It translates to CASSQDPASETQYF.

This clonotype was picked up a small number of times. The chain couples TRBV6-2 or TRBV6-3 to TRBJ2-1; D not resolved. The CDR3 extends over 15 amino acids. Trimming took 2 bases from V and 2 from J, leaving 10 bases between them. Germline V CDR1 and CDR2: MNHEY, SVGEGT. CDR3 sequence reads: CASSYNGPAYNEQFF. The CDR3 bases are TGTGCCAGCAGTTACAACGGGCCAGCCTACAATGAGCAGTTCTTC.

The sample holds many counts of this clonotype. V gene TRBV5-1 combines with J gene TRBJ2-7; D unclear. The ends were cut back, 2 bases at V and 2 bases at J, with 14 bases in the middle. Germline values: CDR1 SGHRS, CDR2 YFSETQ. The CDR3 loop spans 15 amino acids. CDR3 protein: CASSFVGARAYEQYF. The CDR3 coding sequence is TGCGCCAGCAGCTTCGTAGGTGCTCGGGCCTACGAGCAGTACTTC.

The chain has TRBV7-8 and TRBJ1-5; D may be TRBD1 (5 bases). Trimming removed 2 bases at V and 1 base at J, with 18 bases between. Germline V gives CDR1 SGHVS, CDR2 FQNEAQ. This CDR3 is 18 amino acids long. CDR3 bases: TGTGCCAGCAGCTTATCCGTGACAGCTGGGGAAAGCAATCAGCCCCAGCATTTT. Translating it yields CASSLSVTAGESNQPQHF.

This chain joins TRBV28 and TRBJ2-5, with a tentative D call TRBD2 (6 bases). Trimming took off 6 bases at V and 2 bases at J, with 13 bases between the two ends. Germline CDR1 reads MDHEN; CDR2 reads SYDVKM. The CDR3 totals 14 residues. Written as DNA, the CDR3 is TGTGCCAGCAGCCCCTATGGGACTCAAGAGACCCAGTACTTC. Translated, it gives CASSPYGTQETQYF.

This clonotype was counted many times. The V call is TRBV2, the J call TRBJ2-7, with D perhaps matching TRBD2 (6 bases). V lost 0 bases, J lost 1 base, and 7 bases lay in between. CDR3 length equals 14 residues. Germline V gene lookup returns CDR1 SNHLY and CDR2 FYNNEI. CDR3 nucleotide sequence: TGTGCCAGCAGTGAAGCTCGGGGGTCCTACGAGCAGTACTTC. It yields the protein CASSEARGSYEQYF.

This clonotype was seen a few times. Sequence at one end of the junction differs from germline and may be a read error. CDR3 sequence reads: CASSLGGVTDTQYF. For the CDR3, the DNA is TGTGCCAGCAGCCTTGGGGGGGTTACAGATACGCAGTATTTT. The chain has TRBV5-1 and TRBJ2-3, with TRBD2 matching 7 bases. CDR1 is SGHRS, CDR2 YFSETQ, per germline. This CDR3 is built from 14 residues.

This clonotype came up a few times. V gene TRBV4-1 combines with J gene TRBJ1-2, with a possible D match to TRBD1 (6 bases). The V gene lost 6 bases and the J gene lost 2 bases, with 13 bases spanning the gap. The CDR3 runs 14 residues. Germline CDR1 and CDR2: MGHRA and YSYEKL. CDR3 protein: CASRRGGENYGYTF. The DNA of the CDR3 is TGCGCCAGCAGGAGGGGGGGAGAAAACTATGGCTACACCTTC.

This clonotype was found many times. The chain combines TRBV28 with TRBJ1-3; 10 nucleotides match TRBD1. CDR1 and CDR2 from the germline V gene are MDHEN and SYDVKM. Trimming removed 5 bases from V and 0 bases from J; junction bases left unmatched: 1. The CDR3 covers 15 residues. The CDR3 DNA sequence: TGTGCCAGCAGTGACAGGGGGCTCTCTGGAAACACCATATATTTT. Its translation: CASSDRGLSGNTIYF.

This clonotype occurred a few times. V gene TRBV9 combines with J gene TRBJ2-1; TRBD2 matches at 9 bases. The CDR3 length is 18 residues. The V gene end was trimmed by 4 bases and the J gene end by 6 bases; junction bases not matched to a gene: 17. Germline V lookup: CDR1 SGDLS, CDR2 YYNGEE. The CDR3 sequence: CASSPQPTGLASGNEQFF. As DNA, the CDR3 is TGTGCCAGCAGCCCTCAACCCACGGGACTAGCATCCGGCAATGAGCAGTTCTTC.

The chain recombines TRBV5-1 with TRBJ2-1; possibly TRBD2 for D (5 bases). The CDR3 length is 15 residues. CDR1 and CDR2 (germline): SGHRS, YFSETQ. The V gene lost 1 base and the J gene lost 10 bases, with 18 bases spanning the gap. The CDR3: CASSLTAWGEAEQFF. CDR3 sequence (DNA): TGCGCCAGCAGCTTGACGGCGTGGGGAGAGGCGGAGCAGTTCTTC.

The genes are TRBV5-6 and TRBJ2-5; D possibly uses TRBD1 or TRBD2 (5 bases each). The CDR3 sequence is 14 residues long. Trimming took off 2 bases at V and 5 bases at J, with 13 bases between the two ends. Germline V gene data show CDR1 as SGHDT and CDR2 as YYEEEE. The CDR3 is CASSFGAMWETQYF. Written as DNA, the CDR3 is TGTGCCAGCAGCTTCGGGGCCATGTGGGAGACCCAGTACTTC. Filled out from reference TRBV5-6 and TRBJ2-5, the complete variable domain reads DAGVTQSPTHLIKTRGQQVTLRCSPKSGHDTVSWYQQALGQGPQFIFQYYEEEERQRGNFPDRFSGHQFPNYSSELNVNALLLGDSALYLCASSFGAMWETQYFGPGTRLLVL.